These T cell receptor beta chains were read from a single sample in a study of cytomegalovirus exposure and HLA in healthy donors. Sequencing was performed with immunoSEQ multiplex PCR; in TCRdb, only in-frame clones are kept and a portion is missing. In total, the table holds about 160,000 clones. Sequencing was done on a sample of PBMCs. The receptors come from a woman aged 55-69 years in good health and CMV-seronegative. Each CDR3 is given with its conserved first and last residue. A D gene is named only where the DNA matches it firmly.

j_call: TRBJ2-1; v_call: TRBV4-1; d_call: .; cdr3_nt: TGCGCCAGCAGCCAAGAAAGAGCTAGCTCCTACAATGAGCAGTTCTTC; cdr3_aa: CASSQERASSYNEQFF
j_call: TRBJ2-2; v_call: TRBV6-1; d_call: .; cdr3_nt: TGTGCCAGCAGTGAAGCTGCGGGGAACACCGGGGAGCTGTTTTTT; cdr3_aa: CASSEAAGNTGELFF
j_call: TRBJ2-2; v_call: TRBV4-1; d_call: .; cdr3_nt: TGCGCCAGCAGCCGGAGTGAAGGGAGGACAACCGGGGAGCTGTTTTTT; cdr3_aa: CASSRSEGRTTGELFF
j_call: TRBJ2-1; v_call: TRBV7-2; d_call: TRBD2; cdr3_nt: TGTGCCAGCAGCTTAGGGGTCGGGGGGATGGTCTTC; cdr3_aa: CASSLGVGGMVF
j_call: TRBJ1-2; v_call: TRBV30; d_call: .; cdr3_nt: TGTGCCTGGAGCCCGGCGGGCCAGAAGTTTATGGGCTACACCTTC; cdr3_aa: CAWSPAGQKFMGYTF
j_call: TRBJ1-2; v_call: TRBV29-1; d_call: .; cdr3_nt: TGCAGCGTAGACAAGGATCTAAACTATGGCTACACCTTC; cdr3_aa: CSVDKDLNYGYTF
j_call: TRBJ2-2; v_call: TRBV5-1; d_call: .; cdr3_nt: TGCGCCAGCAGCTTGGAAGGGGCCCACACCGGGGAGCTGTTTTTT; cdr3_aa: CASSLEGAHTGELFF
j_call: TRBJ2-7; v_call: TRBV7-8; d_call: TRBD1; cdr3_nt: TGTGCCAGCAGCCCGGGACAGGGTAAACTATACGAGCAGTACTTC; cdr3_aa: CASSPGQGKLYEQYF
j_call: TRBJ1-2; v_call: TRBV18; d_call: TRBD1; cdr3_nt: TGTGCCAGCTCACCACAGGGACAGGGCGGCTATGGCTACACCTTC; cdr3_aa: CASSPQGQGGYGYTF
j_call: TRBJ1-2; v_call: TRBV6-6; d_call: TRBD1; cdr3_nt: TGTGCCAGCAGCTCAGGGGGCGCTGGCTATGGCTACACCTTC; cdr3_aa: CASSSGGAGYGYTF
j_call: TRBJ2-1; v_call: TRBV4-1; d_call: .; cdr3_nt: TGCGCCAGCAGCCAGAGACCGACTAGTACCTACAATGAGCAGTTCTTC; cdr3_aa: CASSQRPTSTYNEQFF
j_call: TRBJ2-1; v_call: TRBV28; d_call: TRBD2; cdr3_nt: TGTGCCACCCTCTCTGGCGGGGGGGCCGTGGATGAGCAGTTCTTC; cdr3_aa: CATLSGGGAVDEQFF
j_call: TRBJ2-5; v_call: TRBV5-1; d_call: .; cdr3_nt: TGCGCCAGCAGCTTGTCGTCTTACGGGGAGACCCAGTACTTC; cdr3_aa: CASSLSSYGETQYF
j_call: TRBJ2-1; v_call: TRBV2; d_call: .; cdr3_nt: TGTGCCAGCAGTCCGCCACGGTCAGGCACGCAGTTCTTC; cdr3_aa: CASSPPRSGTQFF